The 17 T cell receptor beta chains below all came from one sample that was sequenced in a study of CD8+CD57+ T cells in acquired aplastic anemia. Profiling of TCR beta VDJ combinations and CDR3 sequences used genomic DNA as template. TCRdb reprocessed the reads with MiXCR, giving one entry per CDR3 protein. Of roughly 220,000 distinct CDR3 sequences in the sample, about 62% were seen once. Before being chosen for sequencing, patients had shown CD8+CD57+ cell expansion by flow cytometry. Specimen: sorted CD4+, CD8+, or CD8+CD57+ T cells (not recorded which) from PBMCs. The receptors here all came from a human donor with aplastic anemia.

This chain connects TRBV20-1 to TRBJ2-1, with 8 bases matching TRBD1. This CDR3 contains 17 residues. With 6 bases clipped from V and 4 bases from J, the junction kept 17 bases outside the gene matches. Germline CDR1 and CDR2: DFQATT and SNEGSKA (reference sequence). This CDR3 reads CSASDRGPSRPYNEQFF. In DNA, the CDR3 is TGCAGTGCCTCAGACAGGGGACCCTCTCGTCCGTACAATGAGCAGTTCTTC.

The chain carries TRBV19 and TRBJ1-1, with 7 nucleotides matching TRBD1. The V gene's germline CDR1 is LNHDA and CDR2 SQIVND (reference sequence). The CDR3 extends over 13 amino acids. The ends lost 8 bases at V and 8 bases at J; junction bases unmatched: 11. CDR3 sequence reads: CASDRVETAEAFF. As DNA, the CDR3 is TGTGCCAGTGACAGGGTCGAGACGGCCGAAGCTTTCTTT. Variable domain in full (rest from reference TRBV19 and TRBJ1-1): DGGITQSPKYLFRKEGQNVTLSCEQNLNHDAMYWYRQDPGQGLRLIYYSQIVNDFQKGDIAEGYSVSREKKESFPLTVTSAQKNPTAFYLCASDRVETAEAFFGQGTRLTVV.

The chain uses TRBV5-6 and TRBJ1-2; TRBD1 matches at 10 bases. Germline CDR1 SGHDT, CDR2 YYEEEE. The V gene end was trimmed by 4 bases and the J gene end by 5 bases; junction bases not matched to a gene: 14. The CDR3 is 17 amino acids. The CDR3 coding sequence is TGTGCCAGCAGCCTCTACCTACGCCGGGACAGGGGTTATGGCTACACCTTC. Protein sequence: CASSLYLRRDRGYGYTF.

The J gene is TRBJ1-1, the V gene TRBV19; D is ambiguous. Trimming pared 1 base from V and 3 bases from J, leaving 9 bases between. This CDR3 contains 14 residues. CDR1 is LNHDA and CDR2 is SQIVND in the germline V gene (reference sequence). CDR3 in amino acids: CASSIADEDTEAFF. The CDR3 DNA is TGTGCCAGTAGTATAGCTGATGAAGACACTGAAGCTTTCTTT. The full variable domain, rest sourced from reference TRBV19 and TRBJ1-1, is DGGITQSPKYLFRKEGQNVTLSCEQNLNHDAMYWYRQDPGQGLRLIYYSQIVNDFQKGDIAEGYSVSREKKESFPLTVTSAQKNPTAFYLCASSIADEDTEAFFGQGTRLTVV.

The chain recombines TRBV10-3 with TRBJ2-2; 11 bases match TRBD2. Trimming took 0 bases from V and 4 from J; bases not matched to a gene: 7. The CDR3 contains 18 residues. CDR1 and CDR2 (germline): ENHRY, SYGVKD. The CDR3 sequence is CAISESTSGNFGTGELFF. In DNA form, the CDR3 reads TGTGCCATCAGTGAGTCGACTAGCGGGAATTTTGGCACCGGGGAGCTGTTTTTT.

The chain has TRBV29-1 and TRBJ2-2, with 9 nucleotides matching TRBD1. Unmatched junction bases numbered 7, after V lost 7 bases and J lost 4 bases. Looked up from germline, CDR1 is SQVTM and CDR2 is ANQGSEA. The CDR3 is 14 residues long. The CDR3 loop is CSAEGQGPTGELFF. CDR3 in DNA: TGCAGCGCCGAGGGACAGGGACCCACCGGGGAGCTGTTTTTT.

The chain joins TRBV7-9 to TRBJ2-5, with 7 bases identical to TRBD2. The V segment lost 1 base and the J segment 9 bases; nucleotides outside the gene matches: 11. The CDR3 totals 15 residues. CDR1 and CDR2 from the germline V gene are SEHNR and FQNEAQ (reference sequence). The CDR3 sequence is CASSLETSWDWAQYF. CDR3 coding DNA: TGTGCCAGCAGCTTAGAGACTAGCTGGGACTGGGCCCAGTACTTC.

V gene TRBV2 combines with J gene TRBJ1-2; D is unclear. V was trimmed by 3 bases and J by 4 bases, leaving 12 bases between them. This CDR3 spans 14 amino acids. Germline V gene lookup returns CDR1 SNHLY and CDR2 FYNNEI. The CDR3 protein is CASSDTPPSYGYTF. CDR3 DNA: TGTGCCAGCAGTGATACCCCACCAAGCTATGGCTACACCTTC.

This chain links TRBV6-1 with TRBJ2-1, with D possibly matching TRBD2 (6 bases). V was cut by 6 bases and J by 0 bases, with 18 bases left in between. The CDR3 covers 17 residues. Germline V gene data show CDR1 as MNHNS and CDR2 as SASEGT. CDR3 nucleotide sequence: TGTGCCAGCAGCTCCCTAGGGAGGTTGAGCTCCTACAATGAGCAGTTCTTC. It codes for CASSSLGRLSSYNEQFF.

To note about this clonotype: One end of the junction varies from germline; a read error may be responsible. The chain has TRBV7-9 and TRBJ1-2; 7 bases fit TRBD1. Looked up from germline, CDR1 is SEHNR and CDR2 is FQNEAQ (reference sequence). The CDR3 is 14 amino acids. CDR3 region: CASSTGTATYGYTF. The CDR3 DNA sequence: TGCGCCAGCAGCACCGGGACAGCGACCTATGGCTACACCTTC.

This clonotype has just one count. Possible read error: a much larger clone is one base away. Without the conserved terminal phenylalanine or tryptophan, this CDR3 likely stems from a read error. In nucleotides, the CDR3 is TGCAGCGCAGGGACTAGCTACCTCACCGGGGAGCTGTTTTCT. It codes for CSAGTSYLTGELFS. The genes are TRBV29-1 and TRBJ2-2, with 9 bases aligning to TRBD2. The germline gives CDR1 SQVTM, CDR2 ANQGSEA. J gave up 4 bases and V 7 bases, and 7 bases lay outside the gene matches. The CDR3 runs to 14 residues.

The sample holds many counts of this clonotype. This sequence joins TRBV5-8 and TRBJ2-3; D perhaps matches TRBD2 (6 bases). Looked up from germline, CDR1 is SGHTS and CDR2 is YDEGEE. This CDR3 is built from 15 residues. V shed 4 bases and J shed 0 bases, with 12 bases lying between them. The CDR3 sequence is CASSPAGQSTDTQYF. CDR3 DNA sequence: TGTGCCAGCAGCCCGGCGGGGCAAAGCACAGATACGCAGTATTTT.

This clonotype was detected once. V and J are TRBV29-1 and TRBJ1-1; a possible D gene is TRBD1 (5 bases). CDR1 SQVTM and CDR2 ANQGSEA come from the germline V gene. Trimming removed 4 bases at V and 3 bases at J, with 15 bases between. The CDR3 length is 14 residues. The CDR3 reads CSVVAGYGDTEAFF. In DNA form, the CDR3 reads TGCAGCGTTGTGGCAGGGTACGGGGACACTGAAGCTTTCTTT.

This clonotype has more than one count but fewer than ten. The J gene is TRBJ2-1, the V gene TRBV2, with 7 positions matching TRBD2. The CDR3 extends over 11 amino acids. Germline V CDR1 and CDR2: SNHLY, FYNNEI. Unmatched junction bases numbered 2, after V lost 8 bases and J lost 7 bases. DNA for the CDR3: TGTGCCAGCGGGCGGGGGAATGAGCAGTTCTTC. Translated, it gives CASGRGNEQFF.

The DNA of the CDR3 is TGTGCCACCAGTGATGGCCTAGCGGGAGGGTTCTACGAGCAGTACTTC. Its translation is CATSDGLAGGFYEQYF. The chain employs TRBV24-1 and TRBJ2-7, with 12 bases identical to TRBD2. The CDR3 is 16 residues long. Trimming removed 3 bases from V and 3 bases from J; junction bases left unmatched: 5. Germline CDR1 KGHDR, CDR2 SFDVKD.

This clonotype was counted at least ten times. This chain links TRBV2 with TRBJ2-7, with TRBD1 matching 9 bases. There are 15 residues in the CDR3. J gave up 4 bases and V 3 bases, and 7 bases lay outside the gene matches. CDR1 is SNHLY, CDR2 FYNNEI, per germline. The CDR3 loop reads CASSDPGTGLYEQYF. CDR3 sequence (DNA): TGTGCCAGCAGTGACCCCGGGACAGGGTTATACGAGCAGTACTTC.

The V and J genes are TRBV10-3 and TRBJ2-3; 8 nucleotides agree with TRBD2. The length of the CDR3 is 14 residues. Trimming at V came to 5 bases and at J to 4 bases, leaving 5 bases not matched to a gene. The germline gives CDR1 ENHRY, CDR2 SYGVKD. In nucleotides, the CDR3 is TGTGCCATCAGTAGCGGGAGAGGGTCAGATACGCAGTATTTT. As protein: CAISSGRGSDTQYF.